The 6 T cell receptor beta chains in this list originate from one sample, sequenced in a study of CD8 T cells in Susac syndrome. RNA, at about 0.45 to 1 ug, was reverse transcribed with random hexamers. TCRdb redid the calling of the immunoSEQ multiplex PCR reads with MiXCR, one entry per CDR3 protein. Found here are 200,000 or so distinct CDR3 sequences, roughly 95% of them singletons; the top ten hold around 0.1%. Sequencing input: CD4+ T cells from PBMCs. These receptors were obtained from a human donor with Susac syndrome.

The chain employs TRBV6-2 or TRBV6-3 and TRBJ2-7, with no clear D. The germline V gene has CDR1 MNHEY and CDR2 SVGEGT. V shed 0 bases and J shed 2 bases, with 5 bases lying between them. The CDR3 spans 13 residues. CDR3: CASSYSPAYEQYF. The CDR3 region has the DNA TGTGCCAGCAGTTACTCGCCCGCCTACGAGCAGTACTTC.

The V call is TRBV19, the J call TRBJ2-7; D is possibly TRBD1 or TRBD2 (5 bases each). Between the trimmed V and J ends, which lost 3 bases and 1 base, there was a span of 10 bases. This CDR3 has 14 amino acids. Germline V gene sequence: CDR1 LNHDA, CDR2 SQIVND (reference sequence). CDR3 region: CASSIRDDSYEQYF. CDR3 bases: TGTGCCAGTAGTATTCGGGACGATTCCTACGAGCAGTACTTC. Full variable domain (missing parts from reference TRBV19 and TRBJ2-7): DGGITQSPKYLFRKEGQNVTLSCEQNLNHDAMYWYRQDPGQGLRLIYYSQIVNDFQKGDIAEGYSVSREKKESFPLTVTSAQKNPTAFYLCASSIRDDSYEQYFGPGTRLTVT.

The V gene is TRBV28, the J gene TRBJ1-2, with no clear D. V lost 7 bases to trimming and J lost 8 bases, with 17 bases between them. The CDR3 covers 13 residues. Germline V gene sequence: CDR1 MDHEN, CDR2 SYDVKM. The CDR3 spells CASTSRSGSGYTF. The CDR3 bases are TGTGCCAGCACCTCGCGTTCGGGGTCGGGCTACACCTTC.

This chain links TRBV9 with TRBJ2-1; TRBD2 agrees at 10 bases. Germline loops: CDR1 SGDLS, CDR2 YYNGEE. The CDR3 extends over 16 amino acids. V was clipped by 0 bases and J by 9 bases; unmatched bases: 9. The CDR3 sequence: CASSVGNSGGFGEQFF. CDR3 DNA: TGTGCCAGCAGCGTAGGTAATAGCGGGGGGTTTGGTGAGCAGTTCTTC.

The chain uses TRBV5-1 and TRBJ2-3, with 13 bases fitting TRBD2. Trimming took 4 bases from V and 2 from J; bases not matched to a gene: 7. Germline loops: CDR1 SGHRS, CDR2 YFSETQ. There are 17 residues in the CDR3. CDR3 bases: TGCGCCAGCAGCCTCAAGACTAGCGGGGGGTTCACAGATACGCAGTATTTT. It codes for CASSLKTSGGFTDTQYF.

The chain has TRBV12-5 and TRBJ1-1; 7 positions agree with TRBD1. With V trimmed by 0 bases and J by 0 bases, 1 base remained unmatched. CDR1 is LGHNT, CDR2 FRNRAP, per germline. The CDR3 is made up of 15 amino acids. In nucleotides, the CDR3 is TGTGCTAGTGGTTTGGTTAGGGGGCTGAACACTGAAGCTTTCTTT. The encoded protein is CASGLVRGLNTEAFF.